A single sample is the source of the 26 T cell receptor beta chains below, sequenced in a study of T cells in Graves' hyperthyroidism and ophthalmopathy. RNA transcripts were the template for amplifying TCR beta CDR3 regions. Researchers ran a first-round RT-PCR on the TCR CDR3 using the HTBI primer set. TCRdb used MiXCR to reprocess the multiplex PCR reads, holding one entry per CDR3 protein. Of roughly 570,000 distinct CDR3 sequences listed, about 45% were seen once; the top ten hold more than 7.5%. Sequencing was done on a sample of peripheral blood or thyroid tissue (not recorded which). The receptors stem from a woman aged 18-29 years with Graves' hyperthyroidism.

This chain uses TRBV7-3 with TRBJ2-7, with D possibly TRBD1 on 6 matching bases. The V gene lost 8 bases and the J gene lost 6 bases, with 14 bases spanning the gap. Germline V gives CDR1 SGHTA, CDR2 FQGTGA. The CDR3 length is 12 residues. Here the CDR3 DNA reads TGTGCCAGCGCTAACAGGGACCCCGAGCAGTACTTC. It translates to CASANRDPEQYF.

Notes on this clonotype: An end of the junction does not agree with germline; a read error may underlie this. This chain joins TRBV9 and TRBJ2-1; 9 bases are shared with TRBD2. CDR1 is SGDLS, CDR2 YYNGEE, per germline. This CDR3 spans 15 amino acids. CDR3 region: CAGSVEAGGFNEQFF. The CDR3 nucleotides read TGTGCCGGCAGCGTAGAAGCGGGAGGCTTCAATGAGCAGTTCTTC.

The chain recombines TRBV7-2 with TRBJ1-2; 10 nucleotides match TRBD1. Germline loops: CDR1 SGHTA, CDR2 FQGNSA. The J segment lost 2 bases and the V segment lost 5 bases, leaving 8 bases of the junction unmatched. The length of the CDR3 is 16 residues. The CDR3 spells CASSRDRGRVNYGYTF. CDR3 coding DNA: TGTGCCAGCAGCCGTGACAGGGGGCGCGTAAACTATGGCTACACCTTC.

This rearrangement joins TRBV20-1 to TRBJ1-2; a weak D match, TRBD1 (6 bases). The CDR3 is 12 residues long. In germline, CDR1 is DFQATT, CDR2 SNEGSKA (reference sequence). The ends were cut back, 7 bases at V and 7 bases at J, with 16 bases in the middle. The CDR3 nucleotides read TGCAGTGTTCCTCTCTGGGGGGCTGGCTACACCTTC. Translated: CSVPLWGAGYTF.

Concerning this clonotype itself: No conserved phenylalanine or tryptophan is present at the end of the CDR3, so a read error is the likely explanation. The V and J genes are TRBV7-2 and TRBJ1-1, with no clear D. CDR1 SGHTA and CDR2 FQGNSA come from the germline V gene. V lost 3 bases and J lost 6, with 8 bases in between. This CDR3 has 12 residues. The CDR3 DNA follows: TGTGCCAGCAGCTTCTTTTTTTCTGAAGCTTTCCTT. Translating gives CASSFFFSEAFL.

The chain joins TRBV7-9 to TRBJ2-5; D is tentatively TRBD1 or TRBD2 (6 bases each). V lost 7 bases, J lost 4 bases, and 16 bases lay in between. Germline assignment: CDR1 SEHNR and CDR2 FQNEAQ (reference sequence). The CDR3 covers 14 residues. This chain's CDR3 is CASTPGAGTETQYF. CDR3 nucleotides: TGTGCCAGCACTCCGGGGGCGGGAACAGAGACCCAGTACTTC. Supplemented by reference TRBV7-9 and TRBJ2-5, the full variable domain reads DTGVSQNPRHKITKRGQNVTFRCDPISEHNRLYWYRQTLGQGPEFLTYFQNEAQLEKSRLLSDRFSAERPKGSFSTLEIQRTEQGDSAMYLCASTPGAGTETQYFGPGTRLLVL.

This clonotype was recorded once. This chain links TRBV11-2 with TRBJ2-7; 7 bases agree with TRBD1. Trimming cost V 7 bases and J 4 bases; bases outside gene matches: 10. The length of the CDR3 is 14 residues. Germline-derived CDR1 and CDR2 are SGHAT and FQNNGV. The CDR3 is CASTETGQEYEQYF. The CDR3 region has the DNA TGTGCCAGCACCGAGACAGGGCAGGAGTACGAGCAGTACTTC.

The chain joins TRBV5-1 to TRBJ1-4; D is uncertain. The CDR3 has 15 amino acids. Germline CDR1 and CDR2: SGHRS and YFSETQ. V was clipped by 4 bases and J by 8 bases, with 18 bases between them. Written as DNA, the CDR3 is TGCGCCAGCAGCCTAGGAGCAGGCTCGTCGGAAAAACTGTTTTTT. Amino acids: CASSLGAGSSEKLFF.

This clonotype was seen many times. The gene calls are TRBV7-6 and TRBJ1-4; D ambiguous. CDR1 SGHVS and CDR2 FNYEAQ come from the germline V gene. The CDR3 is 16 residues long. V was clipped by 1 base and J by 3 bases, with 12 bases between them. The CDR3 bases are TGTGCCAGCAGCTTAGAGGGTCGGGGTCCTAATGAAAAACTGTTTTTT. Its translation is CASSLEGRGPNEKLFF.

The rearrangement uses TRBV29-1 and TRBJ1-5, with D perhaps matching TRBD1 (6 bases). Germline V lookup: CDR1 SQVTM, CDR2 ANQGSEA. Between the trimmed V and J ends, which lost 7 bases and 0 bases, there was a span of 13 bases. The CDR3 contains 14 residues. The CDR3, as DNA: TGCAGCGCTAGACAGGAGGATAGCAATCAGCCCCAGCATTTT. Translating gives CSARQEDSNQPQHF.

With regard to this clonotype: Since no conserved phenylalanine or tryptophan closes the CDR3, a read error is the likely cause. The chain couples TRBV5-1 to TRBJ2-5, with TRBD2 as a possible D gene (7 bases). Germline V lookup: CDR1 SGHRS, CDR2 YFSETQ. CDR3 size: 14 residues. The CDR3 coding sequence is TGTGCCAGCAGCTTGGGGGGGCGGGAAGAGACCCAGTACCTC. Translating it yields CASSLGGREETQYL.

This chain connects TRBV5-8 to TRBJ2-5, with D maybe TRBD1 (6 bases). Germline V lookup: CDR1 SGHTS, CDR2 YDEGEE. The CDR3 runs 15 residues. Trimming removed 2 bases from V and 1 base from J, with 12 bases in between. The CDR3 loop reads CASSFAWTVQETQYF. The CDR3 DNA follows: TGTGCCAGCAGCTTCGCGTGGACAGTCCAAGAGACCCAGTACTTC. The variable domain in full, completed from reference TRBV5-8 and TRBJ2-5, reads EAGVTQSPTHLIKTRGQQATLRCSPISGHTSVYWYQQALGLGLQFLLWYDEGEERNRGNFPPRFSGRQFPNYSSELNVNALELEDSALYLCASSFAWTVQETQYFGPGTRLLVL.

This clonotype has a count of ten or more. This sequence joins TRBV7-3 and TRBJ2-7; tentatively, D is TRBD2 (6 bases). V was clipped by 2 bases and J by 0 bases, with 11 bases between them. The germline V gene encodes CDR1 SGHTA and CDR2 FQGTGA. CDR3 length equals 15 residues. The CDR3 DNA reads TGTGCCAGCAGCTTACGGCGGGAAAGCTCCTACGAGCAGTACTTC. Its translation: CASSLRRESSYEQYF.

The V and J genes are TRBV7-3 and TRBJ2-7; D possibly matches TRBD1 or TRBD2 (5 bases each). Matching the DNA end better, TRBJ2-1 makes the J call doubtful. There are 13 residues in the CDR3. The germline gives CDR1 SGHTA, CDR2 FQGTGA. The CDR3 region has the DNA TGTGCCAGCAGCGGGCCCCGAGGGGAAGAGCAGTTCTTC. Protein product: CASSGPRGEEQFF.

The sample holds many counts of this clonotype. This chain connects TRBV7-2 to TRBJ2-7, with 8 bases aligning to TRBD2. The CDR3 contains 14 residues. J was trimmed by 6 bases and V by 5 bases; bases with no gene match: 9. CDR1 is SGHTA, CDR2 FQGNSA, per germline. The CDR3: CASSLTSRGGEQYF. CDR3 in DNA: TGTGCCAGCAGCCTTACTAGCCGGGGGGGCGAGCAGTACTTC.

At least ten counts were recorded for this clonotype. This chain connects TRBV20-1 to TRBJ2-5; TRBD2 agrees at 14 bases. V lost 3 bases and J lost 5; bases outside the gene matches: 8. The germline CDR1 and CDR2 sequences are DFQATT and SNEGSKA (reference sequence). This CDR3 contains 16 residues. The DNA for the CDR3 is TGCAGTGCTAGTTGGACTAGCGGGAGGAGATGGGAGACCCAGTACTTC. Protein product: CSASWTSGRRWETQYF.

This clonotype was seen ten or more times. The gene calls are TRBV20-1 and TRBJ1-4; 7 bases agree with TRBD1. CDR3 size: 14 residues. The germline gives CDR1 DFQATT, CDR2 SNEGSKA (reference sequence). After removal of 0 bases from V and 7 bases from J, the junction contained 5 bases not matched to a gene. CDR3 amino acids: CSARDRGGGEKLFF. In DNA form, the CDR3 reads TGCAGTGCTAGAGACAGGGGGGGAGGTGAAAAACTGTTTTTT.

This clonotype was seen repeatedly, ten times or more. CDR3 amino acids: CASTEGRSAGNTIYF. CDR3 sequence (DNA): TGTGCCAGCACCGAGGGTAGAAGCGCTGGAAACACCATATATTTT. V is TRBV6-5 and J is TRBJ1-3; D gene ambiguous. The CDR3 totals 15 residues. The V and J ends lost 7 bases and 2 bases respectively, with 15 bases between them. CDR1 and CDR2 (germline): MNHEY, SVGAGI.

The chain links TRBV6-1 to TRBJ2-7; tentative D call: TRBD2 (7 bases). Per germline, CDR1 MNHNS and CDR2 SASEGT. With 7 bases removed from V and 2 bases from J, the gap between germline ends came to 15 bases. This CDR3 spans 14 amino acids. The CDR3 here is CASTNKGGAYEQYF. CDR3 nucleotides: TGTGCCAGCACCAACAAGGGGGGGGCCTACGAGCAGTACTTC.

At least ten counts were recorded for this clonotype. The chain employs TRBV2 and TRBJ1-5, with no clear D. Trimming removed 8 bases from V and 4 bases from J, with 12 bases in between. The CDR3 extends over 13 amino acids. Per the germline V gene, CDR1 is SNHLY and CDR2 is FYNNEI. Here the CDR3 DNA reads TGTGCCAGCCAAAAAGCGGCGAATCAGCCCCAGCATTTT. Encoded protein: CASQKAANQPQHF.

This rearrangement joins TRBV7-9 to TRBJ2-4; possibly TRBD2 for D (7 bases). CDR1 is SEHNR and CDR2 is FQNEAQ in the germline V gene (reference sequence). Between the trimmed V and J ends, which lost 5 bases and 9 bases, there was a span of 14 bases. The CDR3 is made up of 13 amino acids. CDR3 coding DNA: TGTGCCAGCAGCACCGGGGGGCCAGGCATTCAGTACTTC. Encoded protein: CASSTGGPGIQYF. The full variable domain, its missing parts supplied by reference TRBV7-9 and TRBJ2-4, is DTGVSQNPRHKITKRGQNVTFRCDPISEHNRLYWYRQTLGQGPEFLTYFQNEAQLEKSRLLSDRFSAERPKGSFSTLEIQRTEQGDSAMYLCASSTGGPGIQYFGAGTRLSVL.

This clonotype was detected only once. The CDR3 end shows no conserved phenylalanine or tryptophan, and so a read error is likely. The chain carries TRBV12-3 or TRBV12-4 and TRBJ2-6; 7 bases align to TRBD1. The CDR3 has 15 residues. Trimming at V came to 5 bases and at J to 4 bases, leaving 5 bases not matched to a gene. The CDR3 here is CASSDRVSGANVLTP. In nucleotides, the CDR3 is TGTGCCAGCAGTGACAGGGTATCGGGGGCCAACGTCCTGACTCCA.

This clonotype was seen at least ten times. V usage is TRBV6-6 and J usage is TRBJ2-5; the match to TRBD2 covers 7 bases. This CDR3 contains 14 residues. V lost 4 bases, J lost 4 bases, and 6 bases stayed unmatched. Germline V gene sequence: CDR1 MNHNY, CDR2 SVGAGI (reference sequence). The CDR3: CASSWEGLPETQYF. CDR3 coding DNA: TGTGCCAGCAGTTGGGAGGGGCTGCCAGAGACCCAGTACTTC.

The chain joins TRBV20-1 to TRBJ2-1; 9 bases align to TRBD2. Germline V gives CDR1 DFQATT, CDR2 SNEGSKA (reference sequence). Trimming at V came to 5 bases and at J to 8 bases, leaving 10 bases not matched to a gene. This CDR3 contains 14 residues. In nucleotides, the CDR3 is TGCAGTGCTCTGATTAGCGGGAGTTTTGATGAGCAGTTCTTC. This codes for CSALISGSFDEQFF.

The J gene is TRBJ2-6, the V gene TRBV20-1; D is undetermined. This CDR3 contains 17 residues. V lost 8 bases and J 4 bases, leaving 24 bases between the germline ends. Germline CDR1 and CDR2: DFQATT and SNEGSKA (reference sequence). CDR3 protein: CSYSNFPQLLGANVLTF. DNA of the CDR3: TGCAGTTACTCGAATTTTCCTCAACTACTCGGGGCCAACGTCCTGACTTTC.

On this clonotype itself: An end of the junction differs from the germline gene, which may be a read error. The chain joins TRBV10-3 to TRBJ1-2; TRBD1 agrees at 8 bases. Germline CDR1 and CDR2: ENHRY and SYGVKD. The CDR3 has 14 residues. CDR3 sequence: CAISETDRGWTEAF. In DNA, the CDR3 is TGTGCCATCAGTGAGACAGACAGGGGATGGACTGAAGCTTTC.